The clone carrying this T cell receptor beta chain was counted many times. The entry originates in a study of patients and donors after allogeneic stem cell transplantation. CDR3 length equals 10 residues. Germline V CDR1 and CDR2: DFQATT, SNEGSKA (reference sequence). Trimming removed 4 bases from V and 3 bases from J, with 3 bases in between. TCRdb recomputed calls from the RT-PCR reads with MiXCR, one row per CDR3 protein. The table includes 40,000 to 45,000 distinct CDR3 sequences, under 35% detected once. The sample consisted of blood, either unsorted or a sorted T cell fraction (not recorded which). The rearrangement joins TRBV20-1 to TRBJ1-1; D is uncertain. This clonotype was sampled from a human donor who was either an allogeneic HSCT recipient or a stem cell or donor lymphocyte infusion donor (not recorded which). It is not recorded whose cells these are; they may come from a transplant donor. The CDR3 loop reads CSATYTEAFF. CDR3 bases: TGCAGTGCTACGTACACTGAAGCTTTCTTT.